One and the same sample provided the 26 T cell receptor beta chains below, sequenced in a study of cytomegalovirus exposure and HLA in healthy donors. The PCR was carried out with 60 Vbeta primers and 13 Jbeta primers. Clones were sequenced by immunoSEQ multiplex PCR, and TCRdb holds only the in-frame ones, with some missing. Of about 130,000 clones listed, more than 60% are singletons. The sample comprised PBMCs. The receptors originated from a woman between 40 and 55 years old in good health and CMV-seronegative.

About this clone itself: Sequence at one end of the junction differs from germline and may be a read error. This sequence joins TRBV29-1 and TRBJ2-4; 8 bases are shared with TRBD2. CDR1 SQVTM and CDR2 ANQGSEA come from the germline V gene. This CDR3 has 12 residues. The CDR3 here is CRAGDGKNSQYF. The CDR3, as DNA: TGCAGAGCGGGAGATGGAAAAAACAGTCAGTACTTC.

This chain links TRBV2 with TRBJ1-4, with D possibly TRBD1 on 5 matching bases. The germline V gene has CDR1 SNHLY and CDR2 FYNNEI. V was shortened by 8 bases and J by 10 bases, with 14 bases between the two germline ends. This CDR3 region has 12 residues. CDR3 sequence (DNA): TGTGCCAGCGGGACTACAGTTACAAAACTGTTTTTT. The encoded protein is CASGTTVTKLFF.

The V call is TRBV7-2, the J call TRBJ1-1, with D possibly matching TRBD1 (5 bases). Trimming took off 4 bases at V and 11 bases at J, with 20 bases between the two ends. The CDR3 loop spans 14 amino acids. Germline CDR1 reads SGHTA; CDR2 reads FQGNSA. The CDR3 bases are TGTGCCAGCAGCTCCTTTGACCGTTCCCGGGGGGCTTTCTTT. Its translation is CASSSFDRSRGAFF. Combining the CDR3 with reference TRBV7-2 and TRBJ1-1 gives the whole variable domain GAGVSQSPSNKVTEKGKDVELRCDPISGHTALYWYRQSLGQGLEFLIYFQGNSAPDKSGLPSDRFSAERTGGSVSTLTIQRTQQEDSAVYLCASSSFDRSRGAFFGQGTRLTVV.

The J gene is TRBJ1-1, the V gene TRBV27; no reliable D call. The germline V and J ends were trimmed by 3 bases and 1 base, with 12 bases remaining between them. The CDR3 is 15 residues long. CDR1 is MNHEY and CDR2 is SMNVEV in the germline V gene (reference sequence). The CDR3 sequence is CASSFGSQRNTEAFF. As DNA, the CDR3 is TGTGCCAGCAGTTTTGGCTCACAGAGGAACACTGAAGCTTTCTTT.

This clone was counted only a few times. V usage is TRBV9 and J usage is TRBJ2-3, with 10 bases fitting TRBD2. V lost 4 bases and J lost 5; bases outside the gene matches: 10. In germline, CDR1 is SGDLS, CDR2 YYNGEE. The CDR3 is 16 amino acids. The CDR3 nucleotides are TGTGCCAGCAGCTTAGGCGATAGCGGGAGGCGAGATACGCAGTATTTT. It specifies CASSLGDSGRRDTQYF.

The chain recombines TRBV7-9 with TRBJ1-4, with D hard to call. The V gene lost 8 bases and the J gene lost 8 bases, with 21 bases spanning the gap. Germline CDR1 reads SEHNR; CDR2 reads FQNEAQ (reference sequence). This CDR3 is built from 15 residues. This chain's CDR3 is CASSFDGSFAEKLFF. The DNA of the CDR3 is TGTGCCAGCTCTTTTGATGGCAGTTTTGCCGAAAAACTGTTTTTT.

This clone showed up just once. The V gene is TRBV14, the J gene TRBJ2-7, with D maybe TRBD1 (5 bases). CDR3 length: 12 residues. The germline V gene encodes CDR1 SGHDN and CDR2 FVKESK. V lost 4 bases and J lost 6, with 10 bases in between. Here the CDR3 DNA reads TGTGCCAGCAGCCCCGCAGGGCGCGAGCAGTACTTC. Translating gives CASSPAGREQYF.

The V gene is TRBV19, the J gene TRBJ2-2; D remains unclear. The V end lost 3 bases, the J end lost 3 bases, and 5 bases lay between the germline ends. The CDR3 totals 13 residues. CDR1 is LNHDA, CDR2 SQIVND, per germline (reference sequence). The CDR3 DNA is TGTGCCAGTAGTATTACGGACACCGGGGAGCTGTTTTTT. Its protein is CASSITDTGELFF.

The genes are TRBV18 and TRBJ2-5, with 7 bases matching TRBD1. The J call is in doubt because the DNA end fits TRBJ2-7 better. Germline-derived CDR1 and CDR2 are KGHSH and LQKENI. The CDR3 totals 16 residues. The CDR3 is CASSPSTGSIAYEQYF. The CDR3 coding sequence is TGTGCCAGCTCACCGTCGACAGGGAGCATCGCCTACGAGCAGTACTTC.

This chain uses TRBV12-1 with TRBJ2-7; the table's TRBD1 call for D was not verified on the DNA. TRBV12-1 is marked as a pseudogene. The CDR3 extends over 14 amino acids. CDR3 coding DNA: TGTGCCAGCAGCTCCGATTACAGGGGCTACGAGCAGTACTTC. Amino acids: CASSSDYRGYEQYF.

The genes are TRBV2 and TRBJ1-5, with unresolved D. V lost 7 bases and J lost 1, with 11 bases in between. The length of the CDR3 is 14 residues. The germline V gene encodes CDR1 SNHLY and CDR2 FYNNEI. Written as DNA, the CDR3 is TGTGCCAGCACCCAAGGAGGGAGCAATCAGCCCCAGCATTTT. It specifies CASTQGGSNQPQHF.

The chain employs TRBV5-1 and TRBJ1-2, with D maybe TRBD1 (5 bases). The CDR3 sequence is 14 residues long. V was cut by 7 bases and J by 4 bases, with 17 bases left in between. Germline V gene data show CDR1 as SGHRS and CDR2 as YFSETQ. The CDR3 is CASHPGRGLYGYTF. Written as DNA, the CDR3 is TGCGCCAGCCACCCTGGGCGGGGCCTCTATGGCTACACCTTC. Drawing the rest from reference TRBV5-1 and TRBJ1-2, the complete variable domain is KAGVTQTPRYLIKTRGQQVTLSCSPISGHRSVSWYQQTPGQGLQFLFEYFSETQRNKGNFPGRFSGRQFSNSRSEMNVSTLELGDSALYLCASHPGRGLYGYTFGSGTRLTVV.

The gene calls are TRBV19 and TRBJ2-4, with 9 positions matching TRBD1. With 2 bases clipped from V and 5 bases from J, the junction kept 4 bases outside the gene matches. Per the germline V gene, CDR1 is LNHDA and CDR2 is SQIVND (reference sequence). This CDR3 has 15 amino acids. The CDR3: CASSIMGQGQNIQYF. The CDR3 bases are TGTGCCAGTAGTATAATGGGACAGGGACAAAACATTCAGTACTTC.

J is TRBJ2-7 and V is TRBV27; D uncertain. Germline CDR1 reads MNHEY; CDR2 reads SMNVEV (reference sequence). The CDR3 covers 13 residues. V lost 3 bases to trimming and J lost 3 bases, with 9 bases between them. CDR3: CASSLSRHYEQYF. The CDR3 nucleotides read TGTGCCAGCAGTTTGAGCCGTCACTACGAGCAGTACTTC.

This chain joins TRBV6-5 and TRBJ1-2, with 8 positions matching TRBD1. V lost 6 bases, J lost 2 bases, and 5 bases stayed unmatched. The CDR3 covers 14 residues. CDR1 is MNHEY, CDR2 SVGAGI, per germline. In nucleotides, the CDR3 is TGTGCCAGCAGCCCGGGACAGGCCAACTATGGCTACACCTTC. Residues: CASSPGQANYGYTF.

The table lists this clone with a count of one. The V gene is TRBV27, the J gene TRBJ1-1; 7 bases agree with TRBD1. This CDR3 is 12 amino acids long. Germline values: CDR1 MNHEY, CDR2 SMNVEV (reference sequence). Germline trimming cut 6 bases from V and 10 bases from J; bases unmatched to any gene: 8. CDR3 in DNA: TGTGCCAGCAGCCCCCTCCAGGGGGGAGCTTTCTTT. Translation gives CASSPLQGGAFF.

About this clone itself: Its ends do not fully match the called genes, so a read error is possible. The V call is TRBV4-1, the J call TRBJ2-6, with D possibly matching TRBD2 (7 bases). The CDR3 covers 18 residues. Germline V gene lookup returns CDR1 MGHRA and CDR2 YSYEKL. CDR3 amino acids: CASSEAGHPSSGANGLTF. CDR3 coding DNA: TGCGCCAGCAGCGAAGCGGGACACCCGAGCTCTGGGGCCAACGGCCTGACTTTC.

This sequence joins TRBV11-2 and TRBJ2-6, with no clear D. Germline CDR1 reads SGHAT; CDR2 reads FQNNGV. This CDR3 has 13 amino acids. V was pared by 8 bases and J by 2 bases, with 7 bases between. This CDR3 reads CASLSAGANVLTF. The CDR3 nucleotides read TGTGCCAGCCTCTCGGCTGGGGCCAACGTCCTGACTTTC.

The CDR3 reads CASSNPGQFTEAFF. The CDR3 DNA is TGCGCCAGCAGCAACCCGGGACAATTTACTGAAGCTTTCTTT. The chain links TRBV5-1 to TRBJ1-1, with a tentative D call TRBD1 (6 bases). Germline assignment: CDR1 SGHRS and CDR2 YFSETQ. Trimming pared 4 bases from V and 5 bases from J, leaving 15 bases between. The CDR3 is 14 amino acids.

The chain couples TRBV29-1 to TRBJ2-7, with a tentative D call TRBD1 (5 bases). The CDR3 consists of 14 residues. CDR1 SQVTM and CDR2 ANQGSEA come from the germline V gene. Trimming removed 6 bases from V and 5 bases from J, with 20 bases in between. CDR3 coding DNA: TGCAGCGTGGGGTCCGTGGCAGGGTTCGACGAGCAGTACTTC. This codes for CSVGSVAGFDEQYF.

The chain carries TRBV7-9 and TRBJ2-3, with 7 bases fitting TRBD2. CDR1 and CDR2 (germline): SEHNR, FQNEAQ (reference sequence). With 3 bases clipped from V and 4 bases from J, the junction kept 1 base outside the gene matches. The CDR3 is 13 amino acids. CDR3 in DNA: TGTGCCAGCAGCTTCACTAGCGCAGATACGCAGTATTTT. It specifies CASSFTSADTQYF.

On this clone itself: Other nucleotide sequences in the sample specify the same CDR3. This chain joins TRBV6-5 and TRBJ1-2, with 9 bases identical to TRBD1. J was trimmed by 8 bases and V by 5 bases; bases with no gene match: 3. Germline values: CDR1 MNHEY, CDR2 SVGAGI. The length of the CDR3 is 12 residues. The DNA for the CDR3 is TGTGCCAGCAGTACCGGGACAGGGGGCTACACCTTC. Protein sequence: CASSTGTGGYTF.

The chain combines TRBV4-1 with TRBJ2-5; a possible D gene is TRBD2 (5 bases). Trimming removed 0 bases at V and 5 bases at J, with 13 bases between. The germline V gene has CDR1 MGHRA and CDR2 YSYEKL. This CDR3 has 15 amino acids. The CDR3 loop is CASSQDRTWEETQYF. Here the CDR3 DNA reads TGCGCCAGCAGCCAAGATCGTACGTGGGAGGAGACCCAGTACTTC.

The chain has TRBV7-2 and TRBJ1-3; D may be TRBD1 (5 bases). Between the trimmed V and J ends, which lost 10 bases and 0 bases, there was a span of 16 bases. In germline, CDR1 is SGHTA, CDR2 FQGNSA. CDR3 length equals 15 residues. The CDR3 loop reads CATRRADISGNTIYF. As DNA, the CDR3 is TGTGCCACCCGACGGGCGGACATCTCTGGAAACACCATATATTTT.

J is TRBJ2-7 and V is TRBV18; TRBD2 matches at 16 bases. J gave up 7 bases and V 3 bases, and 3 bases lay outside the gene matches. CDR3 size: 15 residues. Germline CDR1 reads KGHSH; CDR2 reads LQKENI. The CDR3 sequence: CASSPGLAGGGEQYF. The CDR3 DNA reads as TGTGCCAGCTCACCGGGACTAGCGGGAGGGGGAGAGCAGTACTTC.

The chain uses TRBV5-5 and TRBJ1-1, with 7 bases identical to TRBD1. The CDR3 has 13 amino acids. Germline values: CDR1 SGHKS, CDR2 YYEKEE (reference sequence). J was trimmed by 11 bases and V by 4 bases; bases with no gene match: 11. The CDR3 loop is CASSPSGGWFAFF. In DNA, the CDR3 is TGTGCCAGCAGCCCCTCAGGGGGTTGGTTTGCTTTCTTT. Full variable domain (remainder filled in from reference TRBV5-5 and TRBJ1-1): DAGVTQSPTHLIKTRGQQVTLRCSPISGHKSVSWYQQVLGQGPQFIFQYYEKEERGRGNFPDRFSARQFPNYSSELNVNALLLGDSALYLCASSPSGGWFAFFGQGTRLTVV.